The 29 T cell receptor beta chains presented below share a single source sample, sequenced in a study of blood T cell repertoires in COVID-19. Clones were sequenced by immunoSEQ multiplex PCR, and TCRdb holds only the in-frame ones, with some missing. This sample has fewer than 40,000 clones, with 90% found just once. The specimen was peripheral blood. The receptors stem from a man in his fifties or sixties with active COVID-19.

The chain employs TRBV3-1 (or the pseudogene TRBV3-2) and TRBJ1-4, with D unclear. Trimming took off 1 base at V and 4 bases at J, with 10 bases between the two ends. Germline V gene data show CDR1 as LGHDT and CDR2 as YNNKEL (reference sequence). This CDR3 contains 15 residues. CDR3 amino acids: CASSQVGGYNEKLFF. The CDR3 DNA reads as TGTGCCAGCAGCCAAGTCGGAGGGTATAATGAAAAACTGTTTTTT.

The V call is TRBV6-2 or TRBV6-3, the J call TRBJ1-2; a weak D match, TRBD1 (5 bases). V dropped 4 bases and J dropped 2 bases, with 11 bases sitting between them. Germline CDR1 MNHEY, CDR2 SVGEGT. This CDR3 comprises 14 residues. Here the CDR3 reads CASSWTPKNYGYTF. DNA of the CDR3: TGTGCCAGCAGTTGGACACCGAAAAACTATGGCTACACCTTC.

This chain links TRBV10-3 with TRBJ1-1, with 7 bases lining up with TRBD1. Germline V gene lookup returns CDR1 ENHRY and CDR2 SYGVKD. The junction had 9 bases not matched to a gene; V was cut back by 4 bases and J by 1 base. This CDR3 region has 16 residues. The CDR3 spells CAISGYDRVRNTEAFF. CDR3 coding DNA: TGTGCCATCAGTGGCTACGACAGGGTTAGGAACACTGAAGCTTTCTTT.

This sequence joins TRBV7-2 and TRBJ1-5; a weak D match, TRBD1 (6 bases). This CDR3 contains 16 residues. Trimming removed 0 bases from V and 0 bases from J, with 9 bases in between. CDR1 and CDR2 from the germline V gene are SGHTA and FQGNSA. The chain's CDR3 is CASSLADRNSNQPQHF. Written as DNA, the CDR3 is TGTGCCAGCAGCTTAGCGGACAGAAATAGCAATCAGCCCCAGCATTTT.

The chain has TRBV28 and TRBJ1-2; a weak D match, TRBD1 (5 bases). The length of the CDR3 is 16 residues. The germline V gene has CDR1 MDHEN and CDR2 SYDVKM. V lost 0 bases and J 4 bases, leaving 15 bases between the germline ends. CDR3 loop: CASSLWVSGPSYGYTF. The DNA of the CDR3 is TGTGCCAGCAGTTTATGGGTCTCAGGGCCCTCCTATGGCTACACCTTC.

The rearrangement joins TRBV28 to TRBJ2-7, with D perhaps TRBD2 (7 bases). This CDR3 spans 13 amino acids. Per germline, CDR1 MDHEN and CDR2 SYDVKM. The V and J ends lost 8 bases and 6 bases respectively, with 17 bases between them. This chain's CDR3 is CASVRRGGLEQYF. In nucleotides, the CDR3 is TGTGCCAGCGTTCGAAGGGGGGGCCTCGAGCAGTACTTC.

The rearrangement joins TRBV28 to TRBJ1-6; D may be TRBD1 (5 bases). Germline loops: CDR1 MDHEN, CDR2 SYDVKM. V gave up 7 bases and J gave up 8 bases, with 15 bases separating them. The length of the CDR3 is 14 residues. CDR3 protein: CASTVDPRDSPLHF. The CDR3 nucleotides are TGTGCCAGCACGGTGGACCCCAGGGATTCACCCCTCCACTTT.

This sequence joins TRBV6-6 and TRBJ1-1; 9 nucleotides line up with TRBD1. The CDR3 is 18 residues long. Germline loops: CDR1 MNHNY, CDR2 SVGAGI (reference sequence). The V gene end was trimmed by 6 bases and the J gene end by 5 bases; junction bases not matched to a gene: 19. Written as DNA, the CDR3 is TGTGCCAGCAGCCGAGGGGGATCGACAGGGGGACGAAAAACTGAAGCTTTCTTT. It yields the protein CASSRGGSTGGRKTEAFF.

The chain couples TRBV28 to TRBJ1-2, with 7 bases aligning to TRBD1. V lost 3 bases, J lost 2 bases, and 6 bases stayed unmatched. The CDR3 covers 15 residues. CDR1 and CDR2 from the germline V gene are MDHEN and SYDVKM. CDR3: CASSFSVGQNYGYTF. The DNA for the CDR3 is TGTGCCAGCAGTTTTTCTGTGGGACAGAACTATGGCTACACCTTC.

This clone showed up just once. The gene calls are TRBV30 and TRBJ1-2, with 7 nucleotides matching TRBD1. Trimming removed 3 bases from V and 4 bases from J; junction bases left unmatched: 11. The CDR3 is 15 residues long. Germline V gene lookup returns CDR1 GTSNPN and CDR2 SVGIG (reference sequence). The CDR3 spells CAWRYRQGWGYGYTF. The DNA of the CDR3 is TGTGCCTGGAGGTACCGACAGGGCTGGGGCTATGGCTACACCTTC.

The chain has TRBV5-6 and TRBJ1-2, with 7 nucleotides matching TRBD1. In germline, CDR1 is SGHDT, CDR2 YYEEEE. The CDR3 has 15 amino acids. After removal of 4 bases from V and 5 bases from J, the junction contained 11 bases not matched to a gene. The CDR3 DNA reads as TGTGCCAGCAGCCGTTGGTTAGGGACAGATTATGGCTACACCTTC. Translating gives CASSRWLGTDYGYTF.

The chain combines TRBV2 with TRBJ1-5; possibly TRBD1 for D (6 bases). The germline V gene has CDR1 SNHLY and CDR2 FYNNEI. This CDR3 contains 11 residues. The V end lost 5 bases, the J end lost 9 bases, and 8 bases lay between the germline ends. CDR3 bases: TGTGCCAGCAGTCAGACAGGGCCCCAGCATTTT. Protein sequence: CASSQTGPQHF. Drawing the rest from reference TRBV2 and TRBJ1-5, the complete variable domain is EPEVTQTPSHQVTQMGQEVILRCVPISNHLYFYWYRQILGQKVEFLVSFYNNEISEKSEIFDDQFSVERPDGSNFTLKIRSTKLEDSAMYFCASSQTGPQHFGDGTRLSIL.

This chain connects TRBV6-2 or TRBV6-3 to TRBJ1-2; D is uncertain. Trimming took 5 bases from V and 0 from J, leaving 10 bases between them. The CDR3 has 14 residues. Germline V gene data show CDR1 as MNHEY and CDR2 as SVGEGT. The CDR3, as DNA: TGTGCCAGCAGTAAGACCGGGACTAACTATGGCTACACCTTC. This gives the protein CASSKTGTNYGYTF.

The DNA for the CDR3 is TGCAGCGTTAGGGACAGCCTCTACGAGCAGTACTTC. Residues: CSVRDSLYEQYF. The chain uses TRBV29-1 and TRBJ2-7; 7 bases are a match to TRBD1. Trimming at V came to 5 bases and at J to 3 bases, leaving 4 bases not matched to a gene. CDR1 is SQVTM and CDR2 is ANQGSEA in the germline V gene. This CDR3 contains 12 residues.

This clone was counted once. V gene TRBV29-1 combines with J gene TRBJ2-7; no reliable D call. Germline lookup yields CDR1 SQVTM and CDR2 ANQGSEA. Trimming cost V 4 bases and J 3 bases, with 13 bases left between them. This CDR3 has 13 residues. The CDR3 coding sequence is TGCAGCGTTGTGACTGGGTTTCTCTACGAGCAGTACTTC. Protein sequence: CSVVTGFLYEQYF.

This clone showed up just a few times. The genes are TRBV7-2 and TRBJ1-2; TRBD1 aligns across 11 bases. The CDR3 length is 17 residues. With 5 bases clipped from V and 4 bases from J, the junction kept 12 bases outside the gene matches. CDR1 is SGHTA and CDR2 is FQGNSA in the germline V gene. The CDR3: CASSRQVGQGGSYGYTF. As DNA, the CDR3 is TGTGCCAGCAGCCGCCAAGTGGGACAGGGGGGATCCTATGGCTACACCTTC. Drawing the rest from reference TRBV7-2 and TRBJ1-2, the complete variable domain is GAGVSQSPSNKVTEKGKDVELRCDPISGHTALYWYRQSLGQGLEFLIYFQGNSAPDKSGLPSDRFSAERTGGSVSTLTIQRTQQEDSAVYLCASSRQVGQGGSYGYTFGSGTRLTVV.

V usage is TRBV28 and J usage is TRBJ1-4, with D possibly being TRBD1 (6 bases). V lost 7 bases, J lost 0 bases, and 9 bases lay in between. There are 14 residues in the CDR3. Germline V gene sequence: CDR1 MDHEN, CDR2 SYDVKM. The CDR3 loop reads CASKDRATNEKLFF. The DNA for the CDR3 is TGTGCCAGCAAGGACAGAGCAACTAATGAAAAACTGTTTTTT.

This chain connects TRBV5-4 to TRBJ1-2, with D unresolved. The germline CDR1 and CDR2 sequences are SGHNT and YYREEE (reference sequence). The CDR3 has 13 amino acids. Trimming cost V 4 bases and J 3 bases, with 10 bases left between them. CDR3 amino acids: CASSGKEYYGYTF. The CDR3, as DNA: TGTGCCAGCAGCGGAAAGGAGTACTATGGCTACACCTTC.

J is TRBJ2-1 and V is TRBV27; 8 bases fit TRBD2. This CDR3 region has 16 residues. J gave up 4 bases and V 5 bases, and 10 bases lay outside the gene matches. The germline V gene has CDR1 MNHEY and CDR2 SMNVEV (reference sequence). CDR3 amino acids: CASSPHGTRPYNEQFF. The CDR3 DNA reads TGTGCCAGCAGTCCCCACGGGACTAGACCGTACAATGAGCAGTTCTTC.

This sequence joins TRBV28 and TRBJ2-1; perhaps TRBD1 as D (5 bases). Germline V lookup: CDR1 MDHEN, CDR2 SYDVKM. The germline V and J ends were trimmed by 7 bases and 3 bases, with 13 bases remaining between them. The CDR3 is 14 residues long. CDR3 sequence (DNA): TGTGCCAGCAACATGGGCGGACACTACAATGAGCAGTTCTTC. Its translation is CASNMGGHYNEQFF.

DNA of the CDR3: TGTGCCAGTAGTATAGGGTACAGGGGGAACATGAACACTGAAGCTTTCTTT. It codes for CASSIGYRGNMNTEAFF. The V call is TRBV19, the J call TRBJ1-1, with 8 bases fitting TRBD1. The ends lost 1 base at V and 0 bases at J; junction bases unmatched: 7. The CDR3 contains 17 residues. The germline V gene encodes CDR1 LNHDA and CDR2 SQIVND (reference sequence).

On this clone itself: The sample has other DNA sequences that encode this CDR3 too. The chain joins TRBV11-1 to TRBJ2-7, with D uncertain. In germline, CDR1 is SGHAT, CDR2 FQDESV (reference sequence). The CDR3 runs to 12 residues. V was trimmed by 6 bases and J by 5 bases, leaving 11 bases between them. The CDR3 is CASSSRGHEQYF. The DNA of the CDR3 is TGTGCCAGCAGTTCCAGAGGCCACGAGCAGTACTTC.

In regard to this clone: A read error may account for a junction end that differs from germline. V usage is TRBV7-7 and J usage is TRBJ2-5; D assignment may be TRBD1 or TRBD2 (5 bases each). CDR3 length equals 15 residues. In germline, CDR1 is SSHAT, CDR2 FNYEAQ (reference sequence). Written as DNA, the CDR3 is TGTGCTAGCAGCTTAGAGGGGCCTGACGGCGAGACCCAGTACTTC. Protein: CASSLEGPDGETQYF.

In this sample, this clone turned up a few times. This chain uses TRBV6-6 with TRBJ1-2; D remains ambiguous. V was clipped by 0 bases and J by 1 base, with 6 bases between them. Germline CDR1 MNHNY, CDR2 SVGAGI (reference sequence). This CDR3 is built from 14 residues. The CDR3 loop is CASSYSTFNYGYTF. DNA of the CDR3: TGTGCCAGCAGTTACTCGACTTTTAACTATGGCTACACCTTC.

This rearrangement joins TRBV5-4 to TRBJ2-7, with TRBD2 matching 11 bases. The trim removed 4 bases at V and 2 bases at J, leaving 5 bases unmatched. The CDR3 consists of 15 residues. CDR1 and CDR2 (germline): SGHNT, YYREEE (reference sequence). CDR3 nucleotide sequence: TGTGCCAGCAGCCCACTGACTAGCGGGGCCTACGAGCAGTACTTC. It codes for CASSPLTSGAYEQYF.

This sequence joins TRBV10-3 and TRBJ1-6; D is undetermined. This CDR3 contains 15 residues. Germline loops: CDR1 ENHRY, CDR2 SYGVKD. The V and J ends lost 7 bases and 7 bases respectively, with 17 bases between them. The CDR3 DNA reads TGTGCCATCACACGGGGTTTGGGCCTCAATTCACCCCTCCACTTT. Translating it yields CAITRGLGLNSPLHF.

The V and J genes are TRBV10-3 and TRBJ2-3; 9 bases fit TRBD1. Germline V gene sequence: CDR1 ENHRY, CDR2 SYGVKD. This CDR3 contains 15 residues. J gave up 3 bases and V 6 bases, and 7 bases lay outside the gene matches. CDR3 DNA sequence: TGTGCCATCAGCCTACACGGGACAGGGACAGATACGCAGTATTTT. Translation: CAISLHGTGTDTQYF.

CDR3 amino acids: CASSRATSGGLEAFF. For the CDR3, the DNA is TGTGCCAGCAGCCGAGCGACCTCAGGGGGTCTCGAAGCTTTCTTT. The genes are TRBV11-2 and TRBJ1-1, with 7 bases aligning to TRBD1. CDR1 and CDR2 (germline): SGHAT, FQNNGV. The V gene end was trimmed by 5 bases and the J gene end by 8 bases; junction bases not matched to a gene: 14. The CDR3 covers 15 residues.

The chain uses TRBV29-1 and TRBJ1-1; D may be TRBD1 (5 bases). The CDR3 length is 12 residues. The V end lost 5 bases, the J end lost 3 bases, and 10 bases lay between the germline ends. Germline V gives CDR1 SQVTM, CDR2 ANQGSEA. The CDR3 sequence: CSVPGGDTEAFF. The DNA of the CDR3 is TGCAGCGTTCCGGGGGGGGACACTGAAGCTTTCTTT.